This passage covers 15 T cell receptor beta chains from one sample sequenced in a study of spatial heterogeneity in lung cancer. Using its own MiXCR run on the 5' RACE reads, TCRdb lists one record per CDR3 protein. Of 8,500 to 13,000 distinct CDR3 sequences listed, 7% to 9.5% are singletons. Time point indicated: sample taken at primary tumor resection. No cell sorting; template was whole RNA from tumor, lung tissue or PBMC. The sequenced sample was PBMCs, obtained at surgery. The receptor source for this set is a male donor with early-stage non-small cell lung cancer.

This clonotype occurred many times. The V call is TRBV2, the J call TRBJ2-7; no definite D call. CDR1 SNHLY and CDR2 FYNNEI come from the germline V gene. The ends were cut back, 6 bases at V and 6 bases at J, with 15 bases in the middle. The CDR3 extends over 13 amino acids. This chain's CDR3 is CASRVRVGSEQYF. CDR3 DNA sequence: TGTGCCAGCAGAGTCCGGGTAGGCTCCGAGCAGTACTTC. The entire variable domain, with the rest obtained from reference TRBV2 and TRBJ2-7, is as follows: EPEVTQTPSHQVTQMGQEVILRCVPISNHLYFYWYRQILGQKVEFLVSFYNNEISEKSEIFDDQFSVERPDGSNFTLKIRSTKLEDSAMYFCASRVRVGSEQYFGPGTRLTVT.

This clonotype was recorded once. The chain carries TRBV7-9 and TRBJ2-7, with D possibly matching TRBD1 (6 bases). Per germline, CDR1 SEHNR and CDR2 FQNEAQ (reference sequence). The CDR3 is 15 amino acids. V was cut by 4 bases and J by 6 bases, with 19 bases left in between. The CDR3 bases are TGTGCCAGCAGCTCCCTCTGGAAGGGGGATGGCGAGCAGTACTTC. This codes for CASSSLWKGDGEQYF.

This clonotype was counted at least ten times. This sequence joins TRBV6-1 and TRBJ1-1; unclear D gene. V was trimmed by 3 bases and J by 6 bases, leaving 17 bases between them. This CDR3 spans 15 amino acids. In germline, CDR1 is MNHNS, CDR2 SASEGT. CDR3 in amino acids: CASSDTKKVPSEAFF. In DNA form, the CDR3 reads TGTGCCAGCAGTGATACGAAAAAGGTCCCTTCTGAAGCTTTCTTT.

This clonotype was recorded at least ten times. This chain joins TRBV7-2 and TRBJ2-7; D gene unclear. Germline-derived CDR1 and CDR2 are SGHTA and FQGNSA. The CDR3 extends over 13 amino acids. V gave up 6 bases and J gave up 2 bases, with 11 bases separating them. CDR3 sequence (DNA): TGTGCCAGCAGGAGTGATCGGACCTACGAGCAGTACTTC. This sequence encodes CASRSDRTYEQYF.

The DNA of the CDR3 is TGTGCCAGCAGGAGAGGGAATGAGCAGTTCTTC. Translated: CASRRGNEQFF. The chain has TRBV6-5 and TRBJ2-1; D might be TRBD2 (5 bases). Trimming removed 6 bases from V and 7 bases from J, with 7 bases in between. The CDR3 spans 11 residues. Germline V lookup: CDR1 MNHEY, CDR2 SVGAGI.

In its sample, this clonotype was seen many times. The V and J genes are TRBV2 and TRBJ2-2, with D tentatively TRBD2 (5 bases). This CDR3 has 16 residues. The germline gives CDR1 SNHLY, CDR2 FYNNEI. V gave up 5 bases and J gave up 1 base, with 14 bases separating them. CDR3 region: CASSRLRGGNTGELFF. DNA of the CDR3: TGTGCCAGCAGTCGTCTCCGCGGAGGGAACACCGGGGAGCTGTTTTTT. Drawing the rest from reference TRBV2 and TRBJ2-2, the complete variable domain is EPEVTQTPSHQVTQMGQEVILRCVPISNHLYFYWYRQILGQKVEFLVSFYNNEISEKSEIFDDQFSVERPDGSNFTLKIRSTKLEDSAMYFCASSRLRGGNTGELFFGEGSRLTVL.

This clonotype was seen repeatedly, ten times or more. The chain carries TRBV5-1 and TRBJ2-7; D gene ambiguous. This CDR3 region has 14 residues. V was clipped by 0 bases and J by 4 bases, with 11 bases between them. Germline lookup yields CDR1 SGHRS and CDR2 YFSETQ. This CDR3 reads CASSLVRWSYEQYF. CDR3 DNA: TGCGCCAGCAGCTTGGTCAGGTGGTCATACGAGCAGTACTTC.

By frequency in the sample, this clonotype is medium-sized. The CDR3 coding sequence is TGTGCCAGCAGCCAAGAGCCCCGATCCGGGGAGCTGTTTTTT. Protein product: CASSQEPRSGELFF. The chain combines TRBV14 with TRBJ2-2; D unclear. Germline loops: CDR1 SGHDN, CDR2 FVKESK. The CDR3 is 14 amino acids. V lost 0 bases to trimming and J lost 6 bases, with 8 bases between them.

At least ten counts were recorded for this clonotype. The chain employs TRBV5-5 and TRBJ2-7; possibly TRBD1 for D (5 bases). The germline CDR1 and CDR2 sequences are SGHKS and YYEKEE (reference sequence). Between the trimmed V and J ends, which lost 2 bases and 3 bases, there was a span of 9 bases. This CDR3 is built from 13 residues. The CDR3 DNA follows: TGTGCCAGCAGCTTCCAGGGTAGCTACGAGCAGTACTTC. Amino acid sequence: CASSFQGSYEQYF.

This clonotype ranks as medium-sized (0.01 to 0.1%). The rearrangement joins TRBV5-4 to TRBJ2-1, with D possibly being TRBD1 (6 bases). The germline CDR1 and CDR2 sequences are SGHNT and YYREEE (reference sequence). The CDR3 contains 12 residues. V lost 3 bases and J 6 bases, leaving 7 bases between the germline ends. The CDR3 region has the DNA TGTGCCAGCAGCTGGACAGTCAATGAGCAGTTCTTC. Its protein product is CASSWTVNEQFF. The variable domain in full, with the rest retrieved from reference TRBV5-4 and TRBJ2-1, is ETGVTQSPTHLIKTRGQQVTLRCSSQSGHNTVSWYQQALGQGPQFIFQYYREEENGRGNFPPRFSGLQFPNYSSELNVNALELDDSALYLCASSWTVNEQFFGPGTRLTVL.

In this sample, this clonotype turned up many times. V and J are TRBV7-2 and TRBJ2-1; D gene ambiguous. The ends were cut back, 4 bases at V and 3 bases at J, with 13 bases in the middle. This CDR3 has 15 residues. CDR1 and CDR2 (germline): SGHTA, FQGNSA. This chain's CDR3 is CASSSYRGGYNEQFF. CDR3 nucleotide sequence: TGTGCCAGCAGCTCGTATAGAGGCGGCTACAATGAGCAGTTCTTC. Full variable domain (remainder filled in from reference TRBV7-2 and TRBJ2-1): GAGVSQSPSNKVTEKGKDVELRCDPISGHTALYWYRQSLGQGLEFLIYFQGNSAPDKSGLPSDRFSAERTGGSVSTLTIQRTQQEDSAVYLCASSSYRGGYNEQFFGPGTRLTVL.

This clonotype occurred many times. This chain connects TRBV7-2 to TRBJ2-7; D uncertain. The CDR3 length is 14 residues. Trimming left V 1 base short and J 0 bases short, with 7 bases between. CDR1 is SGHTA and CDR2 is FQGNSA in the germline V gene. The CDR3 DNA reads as TGTGCCAGCAGCTTAGAGGCCAGCTCCTACGAGCAGTACTTC. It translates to CASSLEASSYEQYF.

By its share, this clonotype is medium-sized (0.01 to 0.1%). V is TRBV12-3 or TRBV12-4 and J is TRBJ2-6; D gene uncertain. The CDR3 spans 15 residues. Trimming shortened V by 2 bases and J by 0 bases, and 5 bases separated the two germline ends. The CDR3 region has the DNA TGTGCCAGCAGTTTAAGGTCCTCTGGGGCCAACGTCCTGACTTTC. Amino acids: CASSLRSSGANVLTF.

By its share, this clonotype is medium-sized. CDR3 residues: CASSTDSAYEQYF. The CDR3 region has the DNA TGTGCCAGCAGCACGGACAGTGCCTACGAGCAGTACTTC. This chain joins TRBV7-2 and TRBJ2-7, with a weak D call TRBD1 (6 bases). The CDR3 spans 13 residues. CDR1 and CDR2 (germline): SGHTA, FQGNSA. V was trimmed by 5 bases and J by 2 bases, leaving 10 bases between them.

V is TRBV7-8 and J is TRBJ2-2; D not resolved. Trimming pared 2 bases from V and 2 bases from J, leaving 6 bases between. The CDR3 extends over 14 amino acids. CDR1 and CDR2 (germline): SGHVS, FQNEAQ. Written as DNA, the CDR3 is TGTGCCAGCAGCTTACCCAAAAACACCGGGGAGCTGTTTTTT. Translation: CASSLPKNTGELFF.